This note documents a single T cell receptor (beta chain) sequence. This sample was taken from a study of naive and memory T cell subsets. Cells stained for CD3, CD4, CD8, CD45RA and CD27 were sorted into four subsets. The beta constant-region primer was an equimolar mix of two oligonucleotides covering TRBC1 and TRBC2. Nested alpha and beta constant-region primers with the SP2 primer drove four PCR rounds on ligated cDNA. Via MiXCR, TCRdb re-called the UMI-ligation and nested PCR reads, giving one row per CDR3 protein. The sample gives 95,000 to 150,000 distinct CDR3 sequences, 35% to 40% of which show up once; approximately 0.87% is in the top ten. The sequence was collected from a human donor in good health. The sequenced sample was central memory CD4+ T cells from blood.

The DNA for the CDR3 is TGTGCCAGCAGTTTAGGCACCTATACGCAGTATTTT. Translation gives CASSLGTYTQYF. V and J are TRBV28 and TRBJ2-3; D is undetermined. The CDR3 totals 12 residues. The ends were cut back, 2 bases at V and 7 bases at J, with 7 bases in the middle. The germline CDR1 and CDR2 sequences are MDHEN and SYDVKM.